This T cell receptor beta chain stems from a study of CD8 T cells in Susac syndrome. Trimming cost V 4 bases and J 5 bases, with 16 bases left between them. The length of the CDR3 is 15 residues. Germline assignment: CDR1 SGDLS and CDR2 YYNGEE. Reverse transcription of roughly 0.45 to 1 ug RNA used random hexamers. TCRdb re-analysed the immunoSEQ multiplex PCR reads in MiXCR, keeping a single row per CDR3 protein. The sample holds roughly 150,000 distinct CDR3 sequences, just under 95% seen once. The TCR originated in a human donor with multiple sclerosis. The sample consisted of CD8+ T cells from PBMCs. V and J are TRBV9 and TRBJ1-5; tentative D call: TRBD1 (5 bases). In DNA form, the CDR3 reads TGTGCCAGCAGCCCCCGGGGGACCCCGGATCAGCCCCAGCATTTT. This encodes CASSPRGTPDQPQHF.